A selection of T cell receptor beta chains follows, all from one sample in a study of blood T cell repertoires in COVID-19. Clones were sequenced by immunoSEQ multiplex PCR, and TCRdb holds only the in-frame ones, with some missing. Among about 100,000 clones listed, around four fifths were seen once. The sample taken for sequencing was peripheral blood. These receptors all come from a human donor in a cohort sampled during active COVID-19. CDR3s include the opening cysteine and the closing phenylalanine or tryptophan. A D gene is named only where the DNA matches it firmly. Clone size is given for some rows only: seen once, a few or many times, or a class if the clone is expanded.

D gene: TRBD1
V gene: TRBV7-9
J gene: TRBJ1-6
clone size: few
CDR3 protein: CASSSVSGTGVSPLHF
CDR3 DNA: TGTGCCAGCAGCTCAGTTTCCGGGACAGGGGTCTCACCCCTCCACTTT

D gene: -
V gene: TRBV3-1/TRBV3-2
J gene: TRBJ1-4
clone size: -
CDR3 protein: CASSPFGGVTNEKLFF
CDR3 DNA: TGTGCCAGCAGCCCCTTCGGAGGGGTTACTAATGAAAAACTGTTTTTT

D gene: TRBD1
V gene: TRBV6-2/TRBV6-3
J gene: TRBJ1-1
clone size: -
CDR3 protein: CASSSRGLGTEAFF
CDR3 DNA: TGTGCCAGCAGCTCTAGGGGGCTCGGCACTGAAGCTTTCTTT

D gene: TRBD2
V gene: TRBV2
J gene: TRBJ2-1
clone size: -
CDR3 protein: CASSANGLAGGEQFF
CDR3 DNA: TGTGCCAGCAGTGCTAACGGACTAGCGGGGGGTGAGCAGTTCTTC

D gene: -
V gene: TRBV5-5
J gene: TRBJ1-2
clone size: -
CDR3 protein: CASSDARGDGYTF
CDR3 DNA: TGTGCCAGCTCCGACGCCCGGGGGGATGGCTACACCTTC

D gene: -
V gene: TRBV10-3
J gene: TRBJ2-7
clone size: -
CDR3 protein: CAISQTGTNYEQYF
CDR3 DNA: TGTGCCATCAGTCAAACCGGGACAAACTACGAGCAGTACTTC

D gene: -
V gene: TRBV5-4
J gene: TRBJ2-1
clone size: -
CDR3 protein: CASSPDSRSPYNEQFF
CDR3 DNA: TGTGCCAGCAGCCCTGACAGCCGCTCCCCCTACAATGAGCAGTTCTTC

D gene: TRBD2
V gene: TRBV10-3
J gene: TRBJ2-7
clone size: -
CDR3 protein: CATQAAGGLAEQYF
CDR3 DNA: TGTGCCACCCAGGCAGCGGGGGGTCTGGCCGAGCAGTACTTC

D gene: TRBD1
V gene: TRBV7-6
J gene: TRBJ2-5
clone size: -
CDR3 protein: CASSPRNRGGLETQYF
CDR3 DNA: TGTGCCAGCAGCCCCCGTAACAGAGGGGGCTTAGAGACCCAGTACTTC

D gene: -
V gene: TRBV18
J gene: TRBJ1-2
clone size: -
CDR3 protein: CASSLGLTEIYGYTF
CDR3 DNA: TGTGCCAGCTCACTCGGTCTTACAGAGATCTATGGCTACACCTTC

D gene: -
V gene: TRBV7-2
J gene: TRBJ1-1
clone size: -
CDR3 protein: CASSSGQNTEAFF
CDR3 DNA: TGTGCCAGCAGCTCCGGACAGAACACTGAAGCTTTCTTT

D gene: TRBD2
V gene: TRBV7-2
J gene: TRBJ2-1
clone size: -
CDR3 protein: CASSSSRSGNNEQFF
CDR3 DNA: TGTGCCAGCAGCTCTAGCCGTAGCGGGAACAATGAGCAGTTCTTC

D gene: TRBD2
V gene: TRBV11-3
J gene: TRBJ2-1
clone size: -
CDR3 protein: CASSLGSSGGAVDEQFF
CDR3 DNA: TGTGCCAGCAGCTTAGGTTCCAGCGGGGGGGCCGTAGATGAGCAGTTCTTC

D gene: -
V gene: TRBV7-5
J gene: TRBJ1-5
clone size: few
CDR3 protein: CARSSKTPNSNQPQHF
CDR3 DNA: TGTGCCAGAAGCTCCAAGACACCAAATAGCAATCAGCCCCAGCATTTT

D gene: -
V gene: TRBV18
J gene: TRBJ2-5
clone size: -
CDR3 protein: CASSPSRGKETQYF
CDR3 DNA: TGTGCCAGCTCACCGAGTAGGGGAAAAGAGACCCAGTACTTC

D gene: -
V gene: TRBV5-1
J gene: TRBJ1-1
clone size: -
CDR3 protein: CASSWTGGNTEAFF
CDR3 DNA: TGCGCCAGCAGCTGGACGGGGGGGAACACTGAAGCTTTCTTT

D gene: -
V gene: TRBV7-9
J gene: TRBJ2-3
clone size: once
CDR3 protein: CASSQVQVTDTQYF
CDR3 DNA: TGTGCCAGCAGCCAAGTTCAGGTCACAGATACGCAGTATTTT

D gene: TRBD1
V gene: TRBV7-2
J gene: TRBJ1-4
clone size: -
CDR3 protein: CASGKDRGNEKLFF
CDR3 DNA: TGTGCCAGCGGCAAGGACAGGGGTAATGAAAAACTGTTTTTT

D gene: -
V gene: TRBV4-1
J gene: TRBJ2-3
clone size: -
CDR3 protein: CASSQAVTRETDTQYF
CDR3 DNA: TGCGCCAGCAGCCAAGCCGTAACTAGAGAGACAGATACGCAGTATTTT

D gene: -
V gene: TRBV10-3
J gene: TRBJ2-7
clone size: -
CDR3 protein: CAISEDSLEQYF
CDR3 DNA: TGTGCCATCAGTGAGGACTCCCTCGAGCAGTACTTC

D gene: TRBD2
V gene: TRBV4-2
J gene: TRBJ2-5
clone size: -
CDR3 protein: CASSPLYSGRGGLETQYF
CDR3 DNA: TGTGCCAGCAGCCCACTATATAGCGGGCGGGGGGGCCTCGAGACCCAGTACTTC

D gene: -
V gene: TRBV21-1
J gene: TRBJ2-4
clone size: -
CDR3 protein: CASSRRQGGKNIQYF
CDR3 DNA: TGTGCCAGCAGCAGAAGACAGGGCGGCAAAAACATTCAGTACTTC

D gene: -
V gene: TRBV6-5
J gene: TRBJ1-6
clone size: -
CDR3 protein: CASRFPGGANSPLHF
CDR3 DNA: TGTGCCAGCCGATTTCCCGGGGGAGCTAATTCACCCCTCCACTTT

D gene: -
V gene: TRBV2
J gene: TRBJ1-2
clone size: -
CDR3 protein: CASSGVSGGYTF
CDR3 DNA: TGTGCCAGCAGCGGGGTTTCGGGTGGCTACACCTTC

D gene: -
V gene: TRBV6-5
J gene: TRBJ2-3
clone size: -
CDR3 protein: CASSYSDYTDTQYF
CDR3 DNA: TGTGCCAGCAGTTACTCGGACTACACAGATACGCAGTATTTT

D gene: TRBD1
V gene: TRBV5-6
J gene: TRBJ2-2
clone size: -
CDR3 protein: CASSLRGRGDGELFF
CDR3 DNA: TGTGCCAGCAGCCTCAGGGGGCGCGGGGACGGGGAGCTGTTTTTT

D gene: -
V gene: TRBV5-1
J gene: TRBJ1-4
clone size: -
CDR3 protein: CASSLDSGGEKLFF
CDR3 DNA: TGCGCCAGCAGCTTGGATTCGGGTGGTGAAAAACTGTTTTTT

D gene: -
V gene: TRBV6-2/TRBV6-3
J gene: TRBJ2-3
clone size: -
CDR3 protein: CASSYPTWRGSTDTQYF
CDR3 DNA: TGTGCCAGCAGTTACCCCACCTGGCGGGGAAGCACAGATACGCAGTATTTT

D gene: -
V gene: TRBV7-8
J gene: TRBJ2-1
clone size: -
CDR3 protein: CASSLDESHNEQFF
CDR3 DNA: TGTGCCAGCAGCTTAGACGAGAGTCACAATGAGCAGTTCTTC